Each of the 30 T cell receptor beta chains below was sequenced from the same sample in a study of cytomegalovirus exposure and HLA in healthy donors. The study ran its PCR with 60 Vbeta and 13 Jbeta primers. The method was immunoSEQ multiplex PCR; TCRdb's version includes in-frame clones alone and lacks a portion of them. The table shows 200,000 to 300,000 clones, with around four fifths occurring only once. Sample: PBMCs. These receptors came from a woman between 35 and 50 years old in good health and CMV-seropositive.

V usage is TRBV2 and J usage is TRBJ1-4; perhaps TRBD1 as D (6 bases). CDR1 is SNHLY, CDR2 FYNNEI, per germline. The ends were cut back, 9 bases at V and 8 bases at J, with 19 bases in the middle. The CDR3 runs 14 residues. CDR3 sequence reads: CASRPGHRGEKLFF. CDR3 bases: TGTGCCAGTCGACCGGGACACCGTGGGGAAAAACTGTTTTTT.

The genes are TRBV9 and TRBJ2-1, with 14 bases aligning to TRBD2. V was pared by 4 bases and J by 4 bases, with 19 bases of the junction left unmatched. The CDR3 runs 21 residues. CDR1 and CDR2 (germline): SGDLS, YYNGEE. The CDR3 region is CASSPQFGTSGSRGYYNEQFF. The CDR3 bases are TGTGCCAGCAGCCCACAGTTCGGGACTAGCGGGAGTAGGGGGTATTACAATGAGCAGTTCTTC.

This chain connects TRBV21-1 to TRBJ2-7; no check of the table's D call, TRBD2, against the DNA was made. TRBV21-1 is termed a pseudogene. The CDR3 extends over 17 amino acids. For the CDR3, the DNA is TGTGCCAGCAGCAAGAGGAGGGGAGCAAGGGGCTCCTACGAGCAGTACTTC. Translated, it gives CASSKRRGARGSYEQYF.

V gene TRBV13 combines with J gene TRBJ2-2; TRBD1 matches at 10 bases. J was trimmed by 6 bases and V by 5 bases; bases with no gene match: 12. Per germline, CDR1 PRHDT and CDR2 FYEKMQ (reference sequence). The CDR3 sequence is 17 residues long. Here the CDR3 reads CASSPPPGQGSAGELFF. For the CDR3, the DNA is TGTGCCAGCAGCCCCCCACCGGGACAGGGGTCGGCCGGGGAGCTGTTTTTT.

This clone occurred a few times. The chain employs TRBV4-3 and TRBJ2-6, with unresolved D. The CDR3 has 16 amino acids. V was cut by 3 bases and J by 0 bases, with 9 bases left in between. Germline assignment: CDR1 LGHNA and CDR2 YSLEER. This CDR3 is CASSQAVVSGANVLTF. CDR3 nucleotides: TGCGCCAGCAGCCAGGCAGTTGTCTCTGGGGCCAACGTCCTGACTTTC.

The genes are TRBV19 and TRBJ2-1; perhaps TRBD2 as D (5 bases). The CDR3 loop spans 15 amino acids. Germline CDR1 LNHDA, CDR2 SQIVND (reference sequence). The V and J ends lost 3 bases and 4 bases respectively, with 13 bases between them. The CDR3 protein is CASSIERNPYNEQFF. The CDR3 nucleotides are TGTGCCAGTAGTATCGAGCGGAACCCTTACAATGAGCAGTTCTTC.

The rearrangement links TRBV9 to TRBJ2-3, with TRBD1 as a possible D gene (6 bases). V dropped 3 bases and J dropped 0 bases, with 8 bases sitting between them. Germline V CDR1 and CDR2: SGDLS, YYNGEE. The CDR3 spans 14 residues. The CDR3 loop is CASSAGQSTDTQYF. Here the CDR3 DNA reads TGTGCCAGCAGCGCCGGACAGAGCACAGATACGCAGTATTTT.

V is TRBV21-1 and J is TRBJ2-5; TRBD2, the table's D call, lacks a check against the DNA. The better agreement between TRBJ2-7 and the DNA end casts doubt on the J call. TRBV21-1 is reported as a pseudogene. The CDR3 sequence is 15 residues long. CDR3 loop: CASSAPSRELYEQYF. For the CDR3, the DNA is TGTGCCAGCAGCGCCCCGTCGAGGGAACTCTACGAGCAGTACTTC.

J is TRBJ2-7 and V is TRBV2; D possibly corresponds to TRBD2 (6 bases). CDR1 is SNHLY, CDR2 FYNNEI, per germline. Trimming cost V 1 base and J 6 bases, with 10 bases left between them. The CDR3 extends over 13 amino acids. CDR3 coding DNA: TGTGCCAGCAGTGAAGTATCCGGGAGCGAGCAGTACTTC. Its translation: CASSEVSGSEQYF.

This clone has just a few counts. CDR3 residues: CASSLAGTVYGYTF. The CDR3 DNA reads TGCGCCAGCAGCTTGGCGGGGACAGTCTATGGCTACACCTTC. This chain uses TRBV5-1 with TRBJ1-2; 7 nucleotides line up with TRBD1. The CDR3 extends over 14 amino acids. The ends lost 0 bases at V and 4 bases at J; junction bases unmatched: 3. Per germline, CDR1 SGHRS and CDR2 YFSETQ.

The gene calls are TRBV7-2 and TRBJ2-7; 13 nucleotides line up with TRBD2. This CDR3 contains 15 residues. CDR1 is SGHTA, CDR2 FQGNSA, per germline. V trimming: 6 bases; J trimming: 4 bases; junction bases outside the gene matches: 6. The CDR3 is CASRQGLAGAYEQYF. CDR3 sequence (DNA): TGTGCCAGCAGACAAGGACTAGCGGGAGCGTACGAGCAGTACTTC.

The sample holds a few counts of this clone. The gene calls are TRBV6-6 and TRBJ2-2, with 11 bases fitting TRBD1. Unmatched junction bases numbered 5, after V lost 4 bases and J lost 7 bases. Per germline, CDR1 MNHNY and CDR2 SVGAGI (reference sequence). This CDR3 spans 15 amino acids. This CDR3 is CASSSGTGGSGELFF. CDR3 nucleotide sequence: TGTGCCAGCAGTTCCGGGACAGGGGGGAGCGGGGAGCTGTTTTTT.

The rearrangement joins TRBV27 to TRBJ2-7, with 8 nucleotides matching TRBD2. CDR1 is MNHEY, CDR2 SMNVEV, per germline (reference sequence). This CDR3 region has 19 residues. V shed 4 bases and J 0 bases; nucleotides not matched to a gene: 17. CDR3 in DNA: TGTGCCAGCAGTTCCCGGCAATGGCTCGGCGGGAGGCCCTCCTACGAGCAGTACTTC. Its translation is CASSSRQWLGGRPSYEQYF.

This clone turned up a few times. The chain employs TRBV4-1 and TRBJ2-1; the match to TRBD2 covers 9 bases. Trimming at V came to 0 bases and at J to 8 bases, leaving 8 bases not matched to a gene. The CDR3 runs 16 residues. The V gene's germline CDR1 is MGHRA and CDR2 YSYEKL. The CDR3, as DNA: TGCGCCAGCAGCCAAGAGAGTAGCGGGAGTGCTTATGAGCAGTTCTTC. Its protein is CASSQESSGSAYEQFF.

The rearrangement joins TRBV10-3 to TRBJ2-7, with 8 positions matching TRBD2. The junction had 13 bases not matched to a gene; V was cut back by 10 bases and J by 2 bases. The CDR3 consists of 15 residues. Germline CDR1 reads ENHRY; CDR2 reads SYGVKD. DNA for the CDR3: TGTGCCACCACCCTCGGAGCGGGAGAGACCTACGAGCAGTACTTC. Translating it yields CATTLGAGETYEQYF.

The J gene is TRBJ2-5, the V gene TRBV28; D might be TRBD1 (6 bases). The germline V gene encodes CDR1 MDHEN and CDR2 SYDVKM. V was cut by 4 bases and J by 3 bases, with 15 bases left in between. The length of the CDR3 is 15 residues. CDR3 DNA: TGTGCCAGCAGTTCTCCAGGGACATTGGAAGAGACCCAGTACTTC. This sequence encodes CASSSPGTLEETQYF.

The V gene is TRBV4-2, the J gene TRBJ2-3; D call uncertain. Per the germline V gene, CDR1 is LGHNA and CDR2 is YNFKEQ. V was shortened by 4 bases and J by 6 bases, with 17 bases between the two germline ends. This CDR3 region has 15 residues. The CDR3 DNA reads TGTGCCAGCAGCCCTAGTCCCCCCCTTCCGGATACGCAGTATTTT. Its protein is CASSPSPPLPDTQYF.

This clone was counted only a few times. CDR3 DNA sequence: TGTGCCATCAGTAGCGAGATAAACACCGGGGAGCTGTTTTTT. This encodes CAISSEINTGELFF. V and J are TRBV10-3 and TRBJ2-2; D uncertain. Per germline, CDR1 ENHRY and CDR2 SYGVKD. Trimming took 5 bases from V and 2 from J, leaving 9 bases between them. The CDR3 extends over 14 amino acids.

The rearrangement joins TRBV6-6 to TRBJ2-7; 9 positions match TRBD1. This CDR3 region has 16 residues. Germline V CDR1 and CDR2: MNHNY, SVGAGI (reference sequence). The trim removed 2 bases at V and 1 base at J, leaving 6 bases unmatched. The CDR3 DNA reads TGTGCCAGCAGTTACGGGCTCGGGACAGGGTCCTACGAGCAGTACTTC. Encoded protein: CASSYGLGTGSYEQYF.

The chain links TRBV19 to TRBJ1-6, with 8 positions matching TRBD1. V dropped 4 bases and J dropped 10; count of bases not matched to a gene: 9. The CDR3 contains 15 residues. The germline gives CDR1 LNHDA, CDR2 SQIVND (reference sequence). The CDR3 nucleotides read TGTGCCAGTAGTACCGTCGGACAGGGAGAGTCACCCCTCCACTTT. Its protein is CASSTVGQGESPLHF.

The rearrangement links TRBV7-9 to TRBJ1-1; D unresolved. The CDR3 extends over 11 amino acids. Trimming left V 5 bases short and J 7 bases short, with 8 bases between. Germline-derived CDR1 and CDR2 are SEHNR and FQNEAQ (reference sequence). The CDR3, as DNA: TGTGCCAGCAGCCTCACAGATGAAGCTTTCTTT. It encodes CASSLTDEAFF.

The chain couples TRBV29-1 to TRBJ2-1, with 14 bases that match TRBD2. The germline gives CDR1 SQVTM, CDR2 ANQGSEA. Germline trimming cut 3 bases from V and 6 bases from J; bases unmatched to any gene: 1. The CDR3 has 14 amino acids. CDR3 sequence: CSVETSGRVNEQFF. CDR3 coding DNA: TGCAGCGTTGAGACTAGCGGGAGGGTCAATGAGCAGTTCTTC.

The genes are TRBV7-2 and TRBJ2-1; the match to TRBD2 covers 13 bases. The CDR3 totals 18 residues. Looked up from germline, CDR1 is SGHTA and CDR2 is FQGNSA. Unmatched junction bases numbered 8, after V lost 1 base and J lost 5 bases. The CDR3 protein is CASSLGTSGRPAHNEQFF. The CDR3, as DNA: TGTGCCAGCAGCTTAGGGACTAGCGGGAGACCCGCTCACAATGAGCAGTTCTTC.

V gene TRBV5-4 combines with J gene TRBJ1-2, with 7 bases lining up with TRBD1. CDR1 SGHNT and CDR2 YYREEE come from the germline V gene (reference sequence). Germline trimming cut 4 bases from V and 4 bases from J; bases unmatched to any gene: 4. CDR3 length: 13 residues. The CDR3, as DNA: TGTGCCAGCAGCGAACGGGACAGCTATGGCTACACCTTC. Amino acids: CASSERDSYGYTF.

CDR3 residues: CASRSSGNTEAFF. DNA of the CDR3: TGCGCCAGCAGGAGTTCAGGGAACACTGAAGCTTTCTTT. The rearrangement joins TRBV5-1 to TRBJ1-1; no clear D. The CDR3 covers 13 residues. V lost 5 bases to trimming and J lost 1 base, with 9 bases between them. Germline CDR1 is SGHRS and CDR2 is YFSETQ.

Concerning this clone: One end of the junction is discordant with germline, which a read error may explain. This chain joins TRBV7-9 and TRBJ2-7, with 8 bases identical to TRBD2. The CDR3 consists of 13 residues. CDR1 is SEHNR, CDR2 FQNEAQ, per germline (reference sequence). For the CDR3, the DNA is TGTGCCAGCAGCGTAGCGGGATCGGGGGAGCAGTACTTC. Encoded protein: CASSVAGSGEQYF.

V is TRBV29-1 and J is TRBJ2-3, with D tentatively TRBD2 (6 bases). Germline V CDR1 and CDR2: SQVTM, ANQGSEA. V was shortened by 1 base and J by 2 bases, with 13 bases between the two germline ends. The CDR3 covers 15 residues. The CDR3 coding sequence is TGCAGCGTTGAAGGAAGGGGAGGCGTCACAGATACGCAGTATTTT. Encoded protein: CSVEGRGGVTDTQYF.

This chain links TRBV5-4 with TRBJ1-4; 7 bases match TRBD1. This CDR3 spans 13 amino acids. V lost 4 bases and J lost 8; bases outside the gene matches: 5. CDR1 SGHNT and CDR2 YYREEE come from the germline V gene (reference sequence). Here the CDR3 reads CASSRDSQEKLFF. The CDR3 DNA follows: TGTGCCAGCAGCAGGGACAGTCAGGAAAAACTGTTTTTT.

This clone appeared a few times. This chain links TRBV25-1 with TRBJ2-1; 10 bases agree with TRBD1. V shed 8 bases, J shed 6 bases, and the junction held 4 bases outside the gene matches. CDR1 is MGHDK, CDR2 SYGVNS, per germline. The CDR3 spans 13 residues. The CDR3 protein is CASGGQGSNEQFF. CDR3 bases: TGTGCCAGCGGGGGACAGGGGAGCAATGAGCAGTTCTTC. The full variable domain, completed using reference TRBV25-1 and TRBJ2-1, is EADIYQTPRYLVIGTGKKITLECSQTMGHDKMYWYQQDPGMELHLIHYSYGVNSTEKGDLSSESTVSRIRTEHFPLTLESARPSHTSQYLCASGGQGSNEQFFGPGTRLTVL.

As for this clone: The identical CDR3 is also encoded by other nucleotide sequences in the sample. This sequence joins TRBV5-1 and TRBJ2-3; a weak D match, TRBD2 (5 bases). Germline V gives CDR1 SGHRS, CDR2 YFSETQ. The CDR3 has 14 residues. V was clipped by 0 bases and J by 0 bases, with 5 bases between them. The CDR3 sequence is CASSLGTSTDTQYF. The CDR3 bases are TGCGCCAGCAGCTTGGGGACTAGCACAGATACGCAGTATTTT.